The 7 T cell receptor beta chains reported below all come from one sample, sequenced in a study of shared clonotypes between healthy human individuals (dated by TCRdb to between 2020 and 2021). Library creation used the immunoSEQ multiplex PCR assay. Held by TCRdb, this immuneACCESS table contains in-frame sequences only and omits some clones. Under half of the omission traces to an unresolved V gene where checked; the cause of the rest is unknown. The sample has some 690,000 clones on record, about 90% of them singletons. The ten largest clones take up 30% to 40% of the sample. What was sequenced was memory CD8+ T cells from PBMCs. The cell subset or site label here, explained by the study, means: CD45RO+ cells pooled with CCR7-negative TemRA cells. Receptor source: a man between 18 and 35 years old in good health. Some clones in this sample may be carry-over from other donors' samples.

A remark on this clone: Other DNA sequences in the sample encode the same CDR3. The chain links TRBV19 to TRBJ1-1; D is ambiguous. In germline, CDR1 is LNHDA, CDR2 SQIVND (reference sequence). Trimming shortened V by 5 bases and J by 5 bases, and 6 bases separated the two germline ends. The CDR3 spans 11 residues. CDR3 residues: CASSPGTEAFF. CDR3 bases: TGTGCCAGTAGTCCGGGAACTGAAGCTTTCTTT.

The chain couples TRBV19 to TRBJ2-1, with 9 bases aligning to TRBD2. V lost 2 bases, J lost 4 bases, and 6 bases stayed unmatched. The CDR3 runs to 16 residues. The V gene's germline CDR1 is LNHDA and CDR2 SQIVND (reference sequence). In nucleotides, the CDR3 is TGTGCCAGTAGTATAAGAACTAGCGGGCCTTACAATGAGCAGTTCTTC. Its translation is CASSIRTSGPYNEQFF.

The chain has TRBV7-8 and TRBJ1-5; possibly TRBD1 for D (6 bases). V lost 1 base and J 5 bases, leaving 12 bases between the germline ends. The CDR3 extends over 15 amino acids. The germline CDR1 and CDR2 sequences are SGHVS and FQNEAQ. This CDR3 is CASSLGTGIYQPQHF. The DNA of the CDR3 is TGTGCCAGCAGCTTAGGTACAGGGATCTATCAGCCCCAGCATTTT.

The chain uses TRBV14 and TRBJ1-2, with D maybe TRBD1 (5 bases). V gave up 0 bases and J gave up 2 bases, with 10 bases separating them. Germline loops: CDR1 SGHDN, CDR2 FVKESK. This CDR3 is built from 15 residues. The CDR3 loop is CASSQDWGGNYGYTF. The CDR3 DNA sequence: TGTGCCAGCAGCCAAGATTGGGGGGGAAACTATGGCTACACCTTC. The full variable domain, with the rest looked up from reference TRBV14 and TRBJ1-2, is EAGVTQFPSHSVIEKGQTVTLRCDPISGHDNLYWYRRVMGKEIKFLLHFVKESKQDESGMPNNRFLAERTGGTYSTLKVQPAELEDSGVYFCASSQDWGGNYGYTFGSGTRLTVV.

This clone was recorded many times. The rearrangement links TRBV28 to TRBJ2-3; 8 bases line up with TRBD1. J lost 8 bases, V lost 6 bases, and 13 bases had no gene match. Germline assignment: CDR1 MDHEN and CDR2 SYDVKM. The CDR3 is 15 amino acids. The CDR3 sequence: CASSPPGQGMGTQYF. CDR3 DNA sequence: TGTGCCAGCAGCCCACCCGGACAGGGTATGGGTACGCAGTATTTT. Supplemented by reference TRBV28 and TRBJ2-3, the full variable domain reads DVKVTQSSRYLVKRTGEKVFLECVQDMDHENMFWYRQDPGLGLRLIYFSYDVKMKEKGDIPEGYSVSREKKERFSLILESASTNQTSMYLCASSPPGQGMGTQYFGPGTRLTVL.

This chain connects TRBV18 to TRBJ2-3; 11 nucleotides line up with TRBD2. Losses at the gene ends were 6 bases for V and 5 bases for J; bases not matched to a gene: 10. The CDR3 totals 16 residues. Germline V gene sequence: CDR1 KGHSH, CDR2 LQKENI. CDR3 sequence reads: CASSHMTSGIGDTQYF. DNA for the CDR3: TGTGCCAGCTCTCATATGACTAGCGGGATTGGAGATACGCAGTATTTT.

This clone was observed a handful of times. The chain has TRBV19 and TRBJ1-1; D ambiguous. The CDR3 length is 15 residues. Trimming pared 2 bases from V and 0 bases from J, leaving 10 bases between. Germline CDR1 reads LNHDA; CDR2 reads SQIVND (reference sequence). The CDR3 DNA reads as TGTGCCAGTAGTATATCTCACAGCATGAACACTGAAGCTTTCTTT. Residues: CASSISHSMNTEAFF.